A selection of T cell receptor beta chains follows, all from one sample in a study of OX40 agonist ivuxolimab in advanced cancers. The repertoire was sequenced with immunoSEQ multiplex PCR; TCRdb's copy has only in-frame clones and lacks some. The table has 95,000 to 120,000 clones, approximately 90% seen once. The starting material was CD4+ or CD8+ T cells sorted from blood, obtained in a trial of the OX40 agonist ivuxolimab. These receptors were obtained from an adult with an advanced solid tumor such as melanoma, head and neck, liver or kidney cancer. Each CDR3 is given without its conserved first and last residue.

j_call v_call cdr3_aa
TRBJ2-3 TRBV13 ASSLGGALLGTDTQY
TRBJ2-1 TRBV7-3 ASSLTTSSPSSYNEQF
TRBJ2-6 TRBV19 ASRTKGGANVLT
TRBJ2-6 TRBV5-8 ASSMDRGRTANVLT
TRBJ2-5 TRBV5-4 ASSPTSGGVLETQY
TRBJ1-2 TRBV5-4 ASSLNGLYGYT
TRBJ2-7 TRBV5-4 AAGAAGGWKQY
TRBJ1-2 TRBV18 ASSPDYRDSYGYT
TRBJ1-4 TRBV6-1 ASSEVRDEKLF
TRBJ2-1 TRBV12-5 ASGSGVFNEQF
TRBJ2-3 TRBV6-7 ASSSPTGPSTDTQY
TRBJ2-3 TRBV6-6 ASSYSGRDRTDTQY
TRBJ2-7 TRBV9 ASSVGLSTPYEQY
TRBJ2-2 TRBV30 ARTLGVANTGELF
TRBJ2-1 TRBV5-1 ASSLAGSNEQF
TRBJ2-5 TRBV7-9 ASSLAVTSGSQETQY
TRBJ2-7 TRBV7-8 ASSLDTGISHSYEQY
TRBJ2-3 TRBV30 AWTAGADTQY
TRBJ2-7 TRBV5-4 ASSLAGTGLEEQY
TRBJ1-1 TRBV7-9 ASSFGVGGEDTEAF
TRBJ2-3 TRBV5-1 ASSLGGQGRDTQY
TRBJ1-5 TRBV19 ASSRGQDSSQNQPQH
TRBJ1-2 TRBV20-1 SAAPYGYT
TRBJ2-7 TRBV6-1 ASNPGGQGYEQY
TRBJ1-1 TRBV7-3 ASSRQGPSTEAF
TRBJ1-1 TRBV30 AGGQGATEAF
TRBJ2-1 TRBV18 ASSPPAGLIYDNEQF
TRBJ2-3 TRBV11-2 ASSPGTGAGTQY
TRBJ2-7 TRBV6-5 ATRGPSGTYEQY
TRBJ2-5 TRBV11-3 ASSLPWGGAKETQY
TRBJ2-5 TRBV6-1 ASSDSQETQY
TRBJ2-3 TRBV2 ASSWARSSDTQY
TRBJ2-2 TRBV10-3 ATRVVSNTGELF
TRBJ2-7 TRBV18 ASSASNEQY
TRBJ2-7 TRBV25-1 ASSEPGQPYEQY
TRBJ1-2 TRBV7-8 ASSLGHSNYGYT
TRBJ2-2 TRBV6-5 ASRHRVGGELF
TRBJ2-3 TRBV18 ASSRIGQASTDTQY
TRBJ1-5 TRBV27 ASSPLRALGTGTNQPQH
TRBJ1-4 TRBV19 ASTAGVGIREKLF
TRBJ2-7 TRBV9 ASSMDWGHEQY
TRBJ2-5 TRBV5-1 ASSAFGTTQETQY
TRBJ2-3 TRBV9 ASGGGASGPPGTDTQY
TRBJ1-2 TRBV11-3 ASSFPTGPYGYT
TRBJ1-2 TRBV19 ASSMRGMDGYT
TRBJ2-7 TRBV11-3 ASSLFNDRGHEQY
TRBJ1-5 TRBV7-9 ASSSGPQPQH
TRBJ1-1 TRBV10-2 ASSWAGTEAF
TRBJ2-5 TRBV6-6 ATFWTAQETQY
TRBJ2-1 TRBV18 ASSESRDNEQF
TRBJ2-6 TRBV27 ASSPWTGGRFSGANVLT
TRBJ2-5 TRBV18 ASSPLQGFQETQY
TRBJ1-1 TRBV14 ASSTSVGAEAF
TRBJ2-7 TRBV5-8 ASSAGLRTGTEQY
TRBJ2-3 TRBV5-1 ASTLQSSTDTQY
TRBJ2-1 TRBV13 ASSKSGKDNEQF
TRBJ1-6 TRBV30 AWSSGQVDSYNSPLH